One and the same sample provided the 20 T cell receptor beta chains below, sequenced in a study of beta chain features in type 1 diabetes (dated by TCRdb to the late 2010s). Library preparation was by the immunoSEQ multiplex PCR assay. The entire amount of isolated RNA was reverse transcribed using the High Capacity cDNA Reverse Transcription Kit, so the sequenced TCRB transcripts were expressed ones. The source is immuneACCESS, and TCRdb retained only in-frame sequences with V and J called. Part of the clones is not carried over; for the studies checked, unresolved V genes explain less than half of this, and the remainder is unexplained. The sample contains around 150,000 clones, about 7.3% of them found a single time. Of the sample, 0.65% falls within the top ten clones. The sequenced sample was central memory CD4+ T cells from blood. These receptor sequences come from a young man in good health.

This clone came up a few times. The rearrangement links TRBV5-6 to TRBJ2-3; TRBD1 agrees at 9 bases. This CDR3 is 16 amino acids long. Germline V CDR1 and CDR2: SGHDT, YYEEEE. V shed 0 bases and J 4 bases; nucleotides not matched to a gene: 6. DNA of the CDR3: TGTGCCAGCAGCTTGGCCGGACAGGGGATTGCAGATACGCAGTATTTT. It is translated as CASSLAGQGIADTQYF.

The CDR3 DNA is TGTGCCAGTAGCCCAAGGGGCACCTATAATTCACCCCTCCACTTT. It encodes CASSPRGTYNSPLHF. This chain links TRBV19 with TRBJ1-6, with D possibly matching TRBD1 (5 bases). The V gene's germline CDR1 is LNHDA and CDR2 SQIVND (reference sequence). This CDR3 has 15 amino acids. Trimming removed 6 bases at V and 2 bases at J, with 11 bases between.

This clone has ten or more counts. At the DNA level, this CDR3 is encoded by other sequences in the same sample as well. The J gene is TRBJ2-5, the V gene TRBV29-1; 9 nucleotides align to TRBD1. V trimming: 6 bases; J trimming: 1 base; junction bases outside the gene matches: 3. This CDR3 region has 13 residues. Germline CDR1 and CDR2: SQVTM and ANQGSEA. CDR3 protein: CSVRDRVQETQYF. CDR3 DNA sequence: TGCAGCGTCAGGGACAGGGTCCAAGAGACCCAGTACTTC.

V is TRBV5-6 and J is TRBJ2-5; a possible D gene is TRBD1 (5 bases). V was clipped by 5 bases and J by 0 bases, with 17 bases between them. The CDR3 length is 16 residues. CDR1 is SGHDT, CDR2 YYEEEE, per germline. The CDR3 DNA sequence: TGTGCCAGCAGTCAGAACCCAGGGATGTACCAAGAGACCCAGTACTTC. Amino acids: CASSQNPGMYQETQYF.

The chain is built from TRBV2 and TRBJ2-2; TRBD2 is a possible D gene (7 bases). The CDR3 has 14 residues. Germline V gene data show CDR1 as SNHLY and CDR2 as FYNNEI. Trimming shortened V by 8 bases and J by 2 bases, and 12 bases separated the two germline ends. CDR3 in amino acids: CASGGGQNTGELFF. The CDR3 nucleotides read TGTGCCAGCGGGGGGGGGCAAAACACCGGGGAGCTGTTTTTT.

This chain links TRBV2 with TRBJ2-7, with D hard to call. Looked up from germline, CDR1 is SNHLY and CDR2 is FYNNEI. The ends were cut back, 3 bases at V and 0 bases at J, with 9 bases in the middle. This CDR3 contains 14 residues. CDR3 nucleotide sequence: TGTGCCAGCAGTGACCGGGTTAGCTCCTACGAGCAGTACTTC. It codes for CASSDRVSSYEQYF.

This clone was seen a few times. The chain joins TRBV29-1 to TRBJ1-1; possibly TRBD1 for D (6 bases). There are 15 residues in the CDR3. Trimming shortened V by 6 bases and J by 1 base, and 18 bases separated the two germline ends. Germline V lookup: CDR1 SQVTM, CDR2 ANQGSEA. The DNA for the CDR3 is TGCAGCGTGGTGGGGGGCGGGGGAGGGAACACTGAAGCTTTCTTT. Translated: CSVVGGGGGNTEAFF.

The gene calls are TRBV19 and TRBJ2-5, with 7 bases lining up with TRBD1. Germline CDR1 and CDR2: LNHDA and SQIVND (reference sequence). The ends lost 7 bases at V and 3 bases at J; junction bases unmatched: 5. The CDR3 has 13 residues. CDR3 in DNA: TGTGCCAGTACCTACGGACAGGAAGAGACCCAGTACTTC. Its translation is CASTYGQEETQYF.

The J gene is TRBJ1-3, the V gene TRBV7-2; a weak D match, TRBD1 (6 bases). The V gene's germline CDR1 is SGHTA and CDR2 FQGNSA. V was cut by 4 bases and J by 3 bases, with 13 bases left in between. The CDR3 has 15 amino acids. CDR3 nucleotides: TGTGCCAGCAGCTCCGGACAGACCCTTGGAAACACCATATATTTT. This gives the protein CASSSGQTLGNTIYF.

The rearrangement links TRBV28 to TRBJ2-1; 8 nucleotides agree with TRBD2. J was trimmed by 4 bases and V by 1 base; bases with no gene match: 3. This CDR3 is 15 amino acids long. CDR1 is MDHEN and CDR2 is SYDVKM in the germline V gene. CDR3 DNA sequence: TGTGCCAGCAGTTTATCCGGGGGGGGTTACAATGAGCAGTTCTTC. This codes for CASSLSGGGYNEQFF.

This clone was counted between two and nine times. This sequence joins TRBV30 and TRBJ1-1, with unresolved D. Trimming pared 2 bases from V and 2 bases from J, leaving 6 bases between. The germline gives CDR1 GTSNPN, CDR2 SVGIG (reference sequence). The CDR3 loop spans 12 amino acids. CDR3 residues: CAWSRINTEAFF. As DNA, the CDR3 is TGTGCCTGGAGTCGTATTAACACTGAAGCTTTCTTT.

This clone was seen only a few times. This chain joins TRBV30 and TRBJ2-7, with a tentative D call TRBD2 (6 bases). The CDR3 is made up of 14 amino acids. The V gene lost 1 base and the J gene lost 6 bases, with 16 bases spanning the gap. From germline, CDR1 is GTSNPN and CDR2 SVGIG (reference sequence). The CDR3 sequence: CAWSALGSSGEQYF. As DNA, the CDR3 is TGTGCCTGGAGTGCACTCGGGAGCAGTGGCGAGCAGTACTTC.

A few counts support this clone. V usage is TRBV4-3 and J usage is TRBJ1-2; a weak D match, TRBD1 (5 bases). Germline assignment: CDR1 LGHNA and CDR2 YSLEER. The V gene lost 1 base and the J gene lost 0 bases, with 15 bases spanning the gap. The length of the CDR3 is 17 residues. CDR3 sequence reads: CASSQGTPGPTNYGYTF. CDR3 nucleotide sequence: TGCGCCAGCAGCCAAGGGACACCAGGGCCGACTAACTATGGCTACACCTTC.

The chain is built from TRBV28 and TRBJ2-7, with TRBD1 matching over 9 bases. The CDR3 is 16 residues long. With V trimmed by 4 bases and J by 3 bases, 10 bases remained unmatched. Germline loops: CDR1 MDHEN, CDR2 SYDVKM. CDR3 in amino acids: CASSSPSGTGFYEQYF. CDR3 nucleotides: TGTGCCAGCAGTTCCCCCTCCGGGACAGGGTTCTACGAGCAGTACTTC. The variable domain in full, completed from reference TRBV28 and TRBJ2-7, reads DVKVTQSSRYLVKRTGEKVFLECVQDMDHENMFWYRQDPGLGLRLIYFSYDVKMKEKGDIPEGYSVSREKKERFSLILESASTNQTSMYLCASSSPSGTGFYEQYFGPGTRLTVT.

For this clone: The same CDR3 can be traced to other DNA sequences in this sample. This chain uses TRBV7-2 with TRBJ2-3; D uncertain. CDR1 and CDR2 (germline): SGHTA, FQGNSA. V gave up 1 base and J gave up 3 bases, with 8 bases separating them. This CDR3 is built from 14 residues. The CDR3 reads CASSLGPITDTQYF. The CDR3 DNA sequence: TGTGCCAGCAGCTTAGGGCCCATAACAGATACGCAGTATTTT.

The chain joins TRBV2 to TRBJ1-6; possible D gene TRBD1, 6 bases. V lost 0 bases and J lost 4, with 13 bases in between. Looked up from germline, CDR1 is SNHLY and CDR2 is FYNNEI. CDR3 length: 17 residues. This CDR3 reads CASSEATGQIYNSPLHF. The CDR3 region has the DNA TGTGCCAGCAGTGAAGCTACCGGACAGATTTATAATTCACCCCTCCACTTT.

This clone was detected a few times. This chain joins TRBV11-2 and TRBJ2-3, with TRBD2 matching over 9 bases. The junction had 6 bases not matched to a gene; V was cut back by 1 base and J by 1 base. In germline, CDR1 is SGHAT, CDR2 FQNNGV. CDR3 size: 17 residues. In DNA form, the CDR3 reads TGTGCCAGCAGCTTAGGGGCTAGCGGGACTCGCACAGATACGCAGTATTTT. Translation gives CASSLGASGTRTDTQYF.

The V gene is TRBV25-1, the J gene TRBJ1-1, with D unclear. The V end lost 8 bases, the J end lost 2 bases, and 6 bases lay between the germline ends. The CDR3 has 11 amino acids. Germline V gene sequence: CDR1 MGHDK, CDR2 SYGVNS. The CDR3 sequence is CASQLNTEAFF. The CDR3 DNA reads TGTGCCAGCCAACTTAACACTGAAGCTTTCTTT.

The rearrangement joins TRBV2 to TRBJ1-5; the match to TRBD1 covers 7 bases. CDR1 and CDR2 (germline): SNHLY, FYNNEI. Losses at the gene ends were 7 bases for V and 4 bases for J; bases not matched to a gene: 4. The CDR3 has 13 residues. The CDR3 protein is CASKDRENQPQHF. The CDR3 DNA reads TGTGCCAGCAAAGACAGGGAGAATCAGCCCCAGCATTTT.

This clone was seen more than once but under ten times. The rearrangement uses TRBV28 and TRBJ2-7; TRBD2 agrees at 15 bases. V shed 5 bases, J shed 4 bases, and the junction held 6 bases outside the gene matches. The CDR3 contains 16 residues. Germline values: CDR1 MDHEN, CDR2 SYDVKM. The chain's CDR3 is CASSIPGTSGGYEQYF. The CDR3 nucleotides are TGTGCCAGCAGTATTCCCGGGACTAGCGGGGGGTACGAGCAGTACTTC.